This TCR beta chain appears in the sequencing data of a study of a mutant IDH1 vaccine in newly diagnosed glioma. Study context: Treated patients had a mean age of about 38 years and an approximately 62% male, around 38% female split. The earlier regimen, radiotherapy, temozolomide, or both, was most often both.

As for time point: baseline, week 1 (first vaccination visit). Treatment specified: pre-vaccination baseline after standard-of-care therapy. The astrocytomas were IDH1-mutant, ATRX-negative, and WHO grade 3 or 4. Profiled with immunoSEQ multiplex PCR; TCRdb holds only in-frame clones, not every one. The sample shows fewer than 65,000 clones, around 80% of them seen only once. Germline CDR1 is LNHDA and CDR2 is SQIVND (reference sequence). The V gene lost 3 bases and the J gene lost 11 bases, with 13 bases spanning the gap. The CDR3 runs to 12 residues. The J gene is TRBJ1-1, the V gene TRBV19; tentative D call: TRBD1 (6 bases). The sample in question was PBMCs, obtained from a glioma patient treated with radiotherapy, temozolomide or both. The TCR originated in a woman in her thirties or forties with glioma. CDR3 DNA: TGTGCCAGTAGTATCTCCGGGGGGCCGGCTTTCTTT. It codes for CASSISGGPAFF.